Below are 30 T cell receptor beta chains sequenced from a single sample in a study of blood T cell repertoires in COVID-19 (dated by TCRdb to the early 2020s). Library preparation was by the immunoSEQ multiplex PCR assay. The table comes from immuneACCESS by way of TCRdb, which keeps in-frame sequences with V and J called. Part of the clones is missing from these tables; in studies checked, under half for an unresolved V gene and the rest for unknown reasons. The sample contains 200,000 or so clones, 80% to 90% of them found a single time. Approximately 4.2% of the sample is in the top ten clones. What was sequenced was PBMCs or T cells enriched from blood (not recorded which). These receptors all come from a woman aged 40 to 50 with acute COVID-19.

The chain links TRBV27 to TRBJ1-2; D possibly corresponds to TRBD1 (5 bases). The CDR3 has 14 residues. Germline V gives CDR1 MNHEY, CDR2 SMNVEV (reference sequence). The V end lost 2 bases, the J end lost 8 bases, and 15 bases lay between the germline ends. This CDR3 is CASSLRAQGGGYTF. The CDR3 DNA reads TGTGCCAGCAGTTTACGGGCCCAGGGTGGCGGCTACACCTTC.

This clone was picked up one time. The rearrangement joins TRBV19 to TRBJ2-1; D may be TRBD2 (6 bases). V dropped 5 bases and J dropped 0 bases, with 8 bases sitting between them. Germline lookup yields CDR1 LNHDA and CDR2 SQIVND (reference sequence). The CDR3 length is 14 residues. This chain's CDR3 is CASSYGGSYNEQFF. Here the CDR3 DNA reads TGTGCCAGTAGTTACGGGGGCTCCTACAATGAGCAGTTCTTC. Full variable domain (remainder filled in from reference TRBV19 and TRBJ2-1): DGGITQSPKYLFRKEGQNVTLSCEQNLNHDAMYWYRQDPGQGLRLIYYSQIVNDFQKGDIAEGYSVSREKKESFPLTVTSAQKNPTAFYLCASSYGGSYNEQFFGPGTRLTVL.

The chain is built from TRBV28 and TRBJ1-4; no reliable D call. CDR1 MDHEN and CDR2 SYDVKM come from the germline V gene. The CDR3 has 11 amino acids. The V end was cut by 5 bases, the J end by 8 bases, with 6 bases between. The CDR3 nucleotides read TGTGCCAGCAGTCGAGAGGAAAAACTGTTTTTT. It translates to CASSREEKLFF.

The chain uses TRBV28 and TRBJ1-4, with D possibly matching TRBD1 (6 bases). CDR3 length: 14 amino acids. Germline V CDR1 and CDR2: MDHEN, SYDVKM. The V end lost 7 bases, the J end lost 7 bases, and 16 bases lay between the germline ends. CDR3 DNA: TGTGCCAGCACCCACGCAGGGGTGACTGAAAAACTGTTTTTT. Residues: CASTHAGVTEKLFF.

The chain employs TRBV9 and TRBJ2-7, with 7 bases that match TRBD1. Germline V CDR1 and CDR2: SGDLS, YYNGEE. The junction had 1 base not matched to a gene; V was cut back by 3 bases and J by 1 base. The CDR3 spans 13 residues. This CDR3 reads CASSGTGSYEQYF. The CDR3 DNA reads TGTGCCAGCAGCGGGACAGGTTCCTACGAGCAGTACTTC.

The chain uses TRBV12-3 or TRBV12-4 and TRBJ1-1; tentatively, D is TRBD1 (5 bases). The CDR3 runs to 13 residues. V was shortened by 6 bases and J by 1 base, with 9 bases between the two germline ends. CDR3 DNA sequence: TGTGCCAGCAGGCTACAGGAGAACACTGAAGCTTTCTTT. Translating gives CASRLQENTEAFF.

The chain couples TRBV29-1 to TRBJ1-2, with 7 bases matching TRBD1. This CDR3 is 12 amino acids long. The germline gives CDR1 SQVTM, CDR2 ANQGSEA. The V segment lost 7 bases and the J segment 3 bases; nucleotides outside the gene matches: 5. The CDR3 DNA follows: TGCAGCGCCCGACAGGGCGACTATGGCTACACCTTC. Protein sequence: CSARQGDYGYTF.

V and J are TRBV28 and TRBJ1-3; the D gene is possibly TRBD1 (5 bases). The CDR3 covers 15 residues. Between the trimmed V and J ends, which lost 2 bases and 2 bases, there was a span of 10 bases. CDR1 and CDR2 (germline): MDHEN, SYDVKM. The DNA of the CDR3 is TGTGCCAGCAGTTTACCCCTCAGGGCTGGAAACACCATATATTTT. Its protein is CASSLPLRAGNTIYF.

V and J are TRBV10-3 and TRBJ2-1; 8 bases agree with TRBD1. The germline V gene encodes CDR1 ENHRY and CDR2 SYGVKD. V dropped 4 bases and J dropped 7; count of bases not matched to a gene: 6. This CDR3 spans 14 amino acids. CDR3 bases: TGTGCCATCAGTGGTGGACAGGGAAAGAATGAGCAGTTCTTC. Translation gives CAISGGQGKNEQFF.

The rearrangement joins TRBV27 to TRBJ2-1; the match to TRBD1 covers 8 bases. This CDR3 is 14 amino acids long. The germline V gene has CDR1 MNHEY and CDR2 SMNVEV (reference sequence). V shed 7 bases and J 6 bases; nucleotides not matched to a gene: 8. CDR3 in amino acids: CASTKDRVGNEQFF. The CDR3 nucleotides are TGTGCCAGCACCAAGGACAGGGTAGGCAATGAGCAGTTCTTC.

A word on this clone: This specimen includes other DNA sequences encoding the same CDR3. The gene calls are TRBV5-1 and TRBJ2-3; 9 nucleotides match TRBD2. The CDR3 has 16 residues. Trimming at V came to 0 bases and at J to 4 bases, leaving 6 bases not matched to a gene. Germline-derived CDR1 and CDR2 are SGHRS and YFSETQ. The CDR3 reads CASSLALAGDPDTQYF. DNA of the CDR3: TGCGCCAGCAGCTTGGCCTTAGCGGGAGACCCAGATACGCAGTATTTT.

The rearrangement joins TRBV27 to TRBJ1-5; D unclear. CDR3 length: 14 amino acids. The germline V and J ends were trimmed by 5 bases and 3 bases, with 11 bases remaining between them. Germline loops: CDR1 MNHEY, CDR2 SMNVEV (reference sequence). This chain's CDR3 is CASSPRSINQPQHF. The CDR3, as DNA: TGTGCCAGCAGTCCCCGGAGCATCAATCAGCCCCAGCATTTT.

The J gene is TRBJ1-5, the V gene TRBV28; no reliable D call. This CDR3 has 14 residues. The germline CDR1 and CDR2 sequences are MDHEN and SYDVKM. V was shortened by 5 bases and J by 4 bases, with 12 bases between the two germline ends. This CDR3 reads CASSKPRSNQPQHF. The CDR3 bases are TGTGCCAGCAGTAAACCGAGGTCTAATCAGCCCCAGCATTTT.

This chain joins TRBV27 and TRBJ1-2; 11 positions agree with TRBD1. Germline CDR1 MNHEY, CDR2 SMNVEV (reference sequence). This CDR3 is built from 14 residues. Losses at the gene ends were 7 bases for V and 8 bases for J; bases not matched to a gene: 9. CDR3 in amino acids: CASTLRGTGGGYTF. Here the CDR3 DNA reads TGTGCCAGCACCCTACGAGGGACAGGGGGGGGCTACACCTTC.

This rearrangement joins TRBV18 to TRBJ1-1; TRBD1 aligns across 7 bases. Germline-derived CDR1 and CDR2 are KGHSH and LQKENI. The CDR3 has 16 residues. The junction had 11 bases not matched to a gene; V was cut back by 6 bases and J by 1 base. The CDR3 sequence is CASSQLAGGQNTEAFF. DNA for the CDR3: TGTGCCAGCTCCCAATTGGCAGGGGGACAGAACACTGAAGCTTTCTTT. The full variable domain, completed using reference TRBV18 and TRBJ1-1, is NAGVMQNPRHLVRRRGQEARLRCSPMKGHSHVYWYRQLPEEGLKFMVYLQKENIIDESGMPKERFSAEFPKEGPSILRIQQVVRGDSAAYFCASSQLAGGQNTEAFFGQGTRLTVV.

The J gene is TRBJ1-1, the V gene TRBV30, with D perhaps TRBD1 (6 bases). V lost 4 bases to trimming and J lost 7 bases, with 16 bases between them. The CDR3 length is 13 residues. Per the germline V gene, CDR1 is GTSNPN and CDR2 is SVGIG (reference sequence). CDR3 protein: CAWTQTGHLEAFF. For the CDR3, the DNA is TGTGCCTGGACTCAGACAGGCCACCTTGAAGCTTTCTTT. The full variable domain, with the rest looked up from reference TRBV30 and TRBJ1-1, is SQTIHQWPATLVQPVGSPLSLECTVEGTSNPNLYWYRQAAGRGLQLLFYSVGIGQISSEVPQNLSASRPQDRQFILSSKKLLLSDSGFYLCAWTQTGHLEAFFGQGTRLTVV.

The chain combines TRBV28 with TRBJ1-6; TRBD1 matches 9 bases. Germline loops: CDR1 MDHEN, CDR2 SYDVKM. There are 13 residues in the CDR3. With 7 bases clipped from V and 8 bases from J, the junction kept 3 bases outside the gene matches. This CDR3 is CASTDRGYSPLHF. The CDR3 DNA sequence: TGTGCCAGCACCGACAGGGGGTATTCACCCCTCCACTTT.

The table lists this clone with a count of one. This rearrangement joins TRBV7-8 to TRBJ1-5; D is undetermined. CDR1 SGHVS and CDR2 FQNEAQ come from the germline V gene. V lost 8 bases and J lost 4, with 15 bases in between. This CDR3 is 14 amino acids long. The CDR3 sequence is CASGPNGRNQPQHF. CDR3 in DNA: TGTGCCAGCGGCCCCAATGGGAGGAATCAGCCCCAGCATTTT.

The chain couples TRBV7-2 to TRBJ2-1, with a weak D call TRBD1 (6 bases). Looked up from germline, CDR1 is SGHTA and CDR2 is FQGNSA. Trimming took 5 bases from V and 5 from J, leaving 16 bases between them. This CDR3 spans 15 amino acids. The CDR3: CASSPVQGKNNEQFF. The CDR3 nucleotides are TGTGCCAGCAGCCCGGTTCAGGGGAAAAACAATGAGCAGTTCTTC.

J is TRBJ2-5 and V is TRBV18, with 8 bases matching TRBD2. Unmatched junction bases numbered 3, after V lost 3 bases and J lost 0 bases. Germline V gene data show CDR1 as KGHSH and CDR2 as LQKENI. The length of the CDR3 is 15 residues. The CDR3 region is CASSPGLGYQETQYF. For the CDR3, the DNA is TGTGCCAGCTCACCGGGACTAGGGTACCAAGAGACCCAGTACTTC.

The chain links TRBV7-2 to TRBJ1-5; a weak D match, TRBD1 (6 bases). Trimming cost V 1 base and J 3 bases, with 10 bases left between them. CDR1 and CDR2 (germline): SGHTA, FQGNSA. The CDR3 is made up of 15 amino acids. The CDR3 region has the DNA TGTGCCAGCAGCTTAGATTGGGGGCTCAATCAGCCCCAGCATTTT. Its translation is CASSLDWGLNQPQHF. The full variable domain, in which reference TRBV7-2 and TRBJ1-5 provide the parts outside the CDR3, is GAGVSQSPSNKVTEKGKDVELRCDPISGHTALYWYRQSLGQGLEFLIYFQGNSAPDKSGLPSDRFSAERTGGSVSTLTIQRTQQEDSAVYLCASSLDWGLNQPQHFGDGTRLSIL.

This chain links TRBV18 with TRBJ2-5, with D perhaps matching TRBD1 (5 bases). V dropped 2 bases and J dropped 5 bases, with 15 bases sitting between them. The CDR3 has 15 amino acids. CDR1 and CDR2 from the germline V gene are KGHSH and LQKENI. CDR3 loop: CASSPGQGGKETQYF. CDR3 DNA sequence: TGTGCCAGCTCACCAGGGCAGGGTGGTAAGGAGACCCAGTACTTC.

This chain joins TRBV14 and TRBJ1-5; D is perhaps TRBD1 (5 bases). Germline-derived CDR1 and CDR2 are SGHDN and FVKESK. This CDR3 is 14 amino acids long. V lost 1 base, J lost 7 bases, and 11 bases lay in between. Written as DNA, the CDR3 is TGTGCCAGCAGCCAAGGGGGCTCCGAACAGCCCCAGCATTTT. The encoded protein is CASSQGGSEQPQHF.

Regarding this clone: One end of the junction is discordant with germline, which a read error may explain. The chain uses TRBV29-1 and TRBJ1-2; D unresolved. The germline V gene encodes CDR1 SQVTM and CDR2 ANQGSEA. This CDR3 spans 11 amino acids. The CDR3 bases are TGCAGCGTCGAAGAGGGTTATGTTAGCGGTTGG. Its protein is CSVEEGYVSGW.

The chain carries TRBV28 and TRBJ2-1; 14 bases agree with TRBD2. Germline trimming cut 5 bases from V and 7 bases from J; bases unmatched to any gene: 4. Looked up from germline, CDR1 is MDHEN and CDR2 is SYDVKM. The CDR3 has 15 amino acids. The CDR3 nucleotides read TGTGCCAGCAGTCCCGGGACTAGCGGGAGAAATGAGCAGTTCTTC. This sequence encodes CASSPGTSGRNEQFF.

The chain uses TRBV6-5 and TRBJ1-3; D remains ambiguous. Germline V CDR1 and CDR2: MNHEY, SVGAGI. V was pared by 6 bases and J by 3 bases, with 9 bases between. The CDR3 spans 13 residues. The CDR3 is CASSLFSGNTIYF. The CDR3 DNA follows: TGTGCCAGCAGCCTCTTCAGTGGAAACACCATATATTTT.

The CDR3 nucleotides are TGTGCCAGCACCTGGGACAGGGGTAACTATGGCTACACCTTC. This codes for CASTWDRGNYGYTF. The gene calls are TRBV2 and TRBJ1-2; TRBD1 matches at 10 bases. This CDR3 has 14 residues. V lost 7 bases and J lost 1; bases outside the gene matches: 3. Germline-derived CDR1 and CDR2 are SNHLY and FYNNEI.

The chain couples TRBV9 to TRBJ2-2; D is uncertain. The CDR3 runs to 13 residues. The V end was cut by 1 base, the J end by 2 bases, with 3 bases between. Germline V gives CDR1 SGDLS, CDR2 YYNGEE. CDR3: CASSVTNTGELFF. CDR3 bases: TGTGCCAGCAGCGTAACTAACACCGGGGAGCTGTTTTTT.

This chain's CDR3 is CASIFGQPQHF. The CDR3 bases are TGTGCCAGCATTTTCGGTCAGCCCCAGCATTTT. The rearrangement links TRBV11-2 to TRBJ1-5; D is unresolved. Trimming took off 7 bases at V and 6 bases at J, with 7 bases between the two ends. Germline CDR1 reads SGHAT; CDR2 reads FQNNGV. The CDR3 sequence is 11 residues long.

The chain employs TRBV5-1 and TRBJ2-2, with 14 bases identical to TRBD2. There are 19 residues in the CDR3. The trim removed 0 bases at V and 4 bases at J, leaving 8 bases unmatched. Germline V lookup: CDR1 SGHRS, CDR2 YFSETQ. The CDR3 region is CASSLARGLAGVSTGELFF. CDR3 coding DNA: TGCGCCAGCAGCTTGGCAAGGGGACTAGCGGGAGTTAGCACCGGGGAGCTGTTTTTT.